This passage covers 21 T cell receptor beta chains from one sample sequenced in a study of identifying expanded T cells in peripheral blood. Here immunoSEQ multiplex PCR was the method, and the copy in TCRdb shows in-frame clones only, minus some. The data contain 120,000 or so clones, about 80% of them singletons. Material for sequencing was blood. The receptors here all came from a person aged 18-70 years in good health.

The V and J genes are TRBV6-5 and TRBJ1-2; D may be TRBD1 (5 bases). CDR1 MNHEY and CDR2 SVGAGI come from the germline V gene. V was cut by 6 bases and J by 2 bases, with 10 bases left in between. This CDR3 region has 13 residues. The CDR3 nucleotides are TGTGCCAGCAGGGGGGTGGTAAACTATGGCTACACCTTC. It yields the protein CASRGVVNYGYTF.

J is TRBJ2-3 and V is TRBV6-6; 12 nucleotides agree with TRBD2. There are 15 residues in the CDR3. The J segment lost 3 bases and the V segment lost 6 bases, leaving 4 bases of the junction unmatched. Germline V CDR1 and CDR2: MNHNY, SVGAGI (reference sequence). The CDR3: CASSSSGGATDTQYF. The CDR3 nucleotides read TGTGCCAGCAGCTCTAGCGGGGGGGCAACAGATACGCAGTATTTT.

The J gene is TRBJ1-3, the V gene TRBV19, with D possibly matching TRBD1 (5 bases). Germline V gene lookup returns CDR1 LNHDA and CDR2 SQIVND (reference sequence). The CDR3 sequence is 16 residues long. V lost 3 bases and J 8 bases, leaving 20 bases between the germline ends. CDR3 sequence reads: CASSISLQGSTDTIYF. CDR3 coding DNA: TGTGCCAGTAGTATCTCCCTGCAGGGATCCACGGACACCATATATTTT.

This clone was seen just once. J is TRBJ1-3 and V is TRBV5-1; no clear D. Trimming left V 9 bases short and J 8 bases short, with 21 bases between. The CDR3 loop spans 14 amino acids. Germline loops: CDR1 SGHRS, CDR2 YFSETQ. For the CDR3, the DNA is TGCGCCACAAGCGGCACCGACCCGGCGGACACCATATATTTT. Translated, it gives CATSGTDPADTIYF. Filled out from reference TRBV5-1 and TRBJ1-3, the complete variable domain reads KAGVTQTPRYLIKTRGQQVTLSCSPISGHRSVSWYQQTPGQGLQFLFEYFSETQRNKGNFPGRFSGRQFSNSRSEMNVSTLELGDSALYLCATSGTDPADTIYFGEGSWLTVV.

The genes are TRBV5-1 and TRBJ2-7; D gene unclear. Per the germline V gene, CDR1 is SGHRS and CDR2 is YFSETQ. V dropped 4 bases and J dropped 6 bases, with 14 bases sitting between them. The CDR3 is 13 amino acids. The chain's CDR3 is CASSLGQRAEQYF. The CDR3 DNA follows: TGCGCCAGCAGCCTAGGGCAGCGCGCCGAGCAGTACTTC.

This chain links TRBV15 with TRBJ1-1, with 9 positions matching TRBD1. Germline loops: CDR1 LNHNV, CDR2 YYDKDF (reference sequence). With 5 bases clipped from V and 1 base from J, the junction kept 2 bases outside the gene matches. The CDR3 has 14 residues. CDR3 sequence reads: CATSPGQGNTEAFF. In DNA form, the CDR3 reads TGTGCCACCAGCCCGGGACAGGGGAACACTGAAGCTTTCTTT.

The chain has TRBV15 and TRBJ1-3, with unresolved D. V was cut by 0 bases and J by 4 bases, with 7 bases left in between. Germline loops: CDR1 LNHNV, CDR2 YYDKDF (reference sequence). This CDR3 has 14 amino acids. In DNA, the CDR3 is TGTGCCACCAGCAGAGAGTACAGCGGAAACACCATATATTTT. This encodes CATSREYSGNTIYF.

The rearrangement links TRBV18 to TRBJ2-5; either TRBD1 or TRBD2 may fit D (5 bases each). Germline CDR1 KGHSH, CDR2 LQKENI. V lost 0 bases and J 5 bases, leaving 10 bases between the germline ends. The CDR3 length is 14 residues. The CDR3 DNA is TGTGCCAGCTCACCACCGGGGGTTGCGGAGACCCAGTACTTC. It translates to CASSPPGVAETQYF.

This clone occurred a few times. The chain has TRBV9 and TRBJ1-1; no definite D call. Trimming left V 4 bases short and J 5 bases short, with 15 bases between. CDR1 is SGDLS, CDR2 YYNGEE, per germline. This CDR3 has 14 residues. The CDR3 bases are TGTGCCAGCAGCCCCAACCTGTCGGAGACTGAAGCTTTCTTT. Protein: CASSPNLSETEAFF.

V and J are TRBV11-1 and TRBJ1-1, with TRBD1 matching 7 bases. The CDR3 runs to 14 residues. V trimming: 5 bases; J trimming: 10 bases; junction bases outside the gene matches: 13. From germline, CDR1 is SGHAT and CDR2 FQDESV (reference sequence). CDR3 sequence reads: CASSPEDRAPPAFF. CDR3 sequence (DNA): TGTGCCAGCAGCCCAGAAGACAGGGCCCCTCCAGCTTTCTTT.

The chain employs TRBV7-9 and TRBJ1-5, with D hard to call. CDR1 is SEHNR and CDR2 is FQNEAQ in the germline V gene (reference sequence). CDR3 length: 14 residues. V was clipped by 5 bases and J by 6 bases, with 14 bases between them. The CDR3 DNA reads TGTGCCAGCAGCACCGGACGGGGTGGTCAGCCCCAGCATTTT. Translated: CASSTGRGGQPQHF.

The rearrangement uses TRBV9 and TRBJ2-2, with D tentatively TRBD1 (5 bases). This CDR3 has 16 residues. The germline V gene has CDR1 SGDLS and CDR2 YYNGEE. The V and J ends lost 0 bases and 4 bases respectively, with 13 bases between them. The CDR3 nucleotides are TGTGCCAGCAGCGTAGCCCAGGGTCCACCCACCGGGGAGCTGTTTTTT. Residues: CASSVAQGPPTGELFF. Complete variable domain (other parts from reference TRBV9 and TRBJ2-2): DSGVTQTPKHLITATGQRVTLRCSPRSGDLSVYWYQQSLDQGLQFLIQYYNGEERAKGNILERFSAQQFPDLHSELNLSSLELGDSALYFCASSVAQGPPTGELFFGEGSRLTVL.

The chain couples TRBV11-2 to TRBJ2-7; 11 bases are shared with TRBD2. Trimming took 5 bases from V and 3 from J; bases not matched to a gene: 6. Germline V lookup: CDR1 SGHAT, CDR2 FQNNGV. CDR3 length: 15 residues. The DNA for the CDR3 is TGTGCCAGCAGCCCCGGGACTAGCGGCAACTACGAGCAGTACTTC. It is translated as CASSPGTSGNYEQYF.

This chain connects TRBV6-5 to TRBJ1-2, with D perhaps TRBD1 (5 bases). The germline V gene has CDR1 MNHEY and CDR2 SVGAGI. This CDR3 is 14 amino acids long. Deletions cut 6 bases from V and 2 bases from J, with 13 bases between. CDR3 region: CASRPPGPNYGYTF. The CDR3 DNA is TGTGCCAGCAGGCCTCCGGGGCCAAACTATGGCTACACCTTC.

V and J are TRBV2 and TRBJ1-1; D is possibly TRBD1 (5 bases). The CDR3 length is 19 residues. V was clipped by 6 bases and J by 5 bases, with 31 bases between them. From germline, CDR1 is SNHLY and CDR2 FYNNEI. The DNA for the CDR3 is TGTGCCAGCAGGGACCCCAGGGAGGGCGGAGTGGGATCGTTAACTGAAGCTTTCTTT. Protein product: CASRDPREGGVGSLTEAFF.

The table lists this clone with a few counts. The rearrangement joins TRBV27 to TRBJ1-1; TRBD1 agrees at 9 bases. The CDR3 contains 17 residues. V was pared by 5 bases and J by 5 bases, with 15 bases of the junction left unmatched. Germline CDR1 reads MNHEY; CDR2 reads SMNVEV (reference sequence). The CDR3 region has the DNA TGTGCCAGCAGTCCCCTATTCTTGGGACAGGGAAGGACTGAAGCTTTCTTT. Its protein is CASSPLFLGQGRTEAFF.

There are many counts of this clone. Other DNA sequences in the same sample also yield this CDR3. The chain recombines TRBV9 with TRBJ2-7; 7 bases fit TRBD1. Trimming at V came to 3 bases and at J to 2 bases, leaving 2 bases not matched to a gene. CDR1 and CDR2 (germline): SGDLS, YYNGEE. This CDR3 is built from 13 residues. CDR3 residues: CASSGQGAYEQYF. CDR3 DNA: TGTGCCAGCAGCGGACAGGGAGCCTACGAGCAGTACTTC.

This clone was picked up one time. The V gene is TRBV27, the J gene TRBJ1-2; TRBD1 matches at 7 bases. Germline values: CDR1 MNHEY, CDR2 SMNVEV (reference sequence). J lost 5 bases, V lost 3 bases, and 9 bases had no gene match. This CDR3 contains 15 residues. CDR3 nucleotides: TGTGCCAGCAGTTTGTTTAGGGGGCATACGTATGGCTACACCTTC. Its translation is CASSLFRGHTYGYTF.

This rearrangement joins TRBV6-1 to TRBJ1-5; 9 bases align to TRBD1. Germline assignment: CDR1 MNHNS and CDR2 SASEGT. The CDR3 is made up of 15 amino acids. V shed 6 bases, J shed 1 base, and the junction held 4 bases outside the gene matches. CDR3 nucleotide sequence: TGTGCCAGCAGGGGACAGGGAAGAAGCAATCAGCCCCAGCATTTT. Translating it yields CASRGQGRSNQPQHF.

The chain links TRBV18 to TRBJ2-2, with D unresolved. Germline CDR1 is KGHSH and CDR2 is LQKENI. V was cut by 0 bases and J by 1 base, with 12 bases left in between. The CDR3 length is 17 residues. The CDR3 DNA follows: TGTGCCAGCTCACCACCGAGTCGGTACGGGAACACCGGGGAGCTGTTTTTT. Protein: CASSPPSRYGNTGELFF.

The chain recombines TRBV10-3 with TRBJ1-3, with no clear D. Germline CDR1 and CDR2: ENHRY and SYGVKD. V dropped 3 bases and J dropped 0 bases, with 9 bases sitting between them. The CDR3 is 15 residues long. This CDR3 reads CAISEWGTSGNTIYF. The CDR3 DNA is TGTGCCATCAGTGAATGGGGAACCTCTGGAAACACCATATATTTT.